This TCR beta chain was captured by sequencing in a study of CD8 T cells in ankylosing spondylitis. A note on this clonotype: Its specificity is unknown.

TCR beta libraries were made by quantitative 5'-RACE with molecular barcodes. MiXCR was run by TCRdb on the 5' RACE reads, yielding one entry per CDR3 protein. This table has about 200,000 distinct CDR3 sequences, about 26% appearing once. Germline V gene sequence: CDR1 SGHRS, CDR2 YFSETQ. Trimming pared 4 bases from V and 0 bases from J, leaving 14 bases between. The CDR3 loop spans 17 amino acids. General study results and limits: A TCR beta motif of fewer than ten highly homologous variants seemed to mark ankylosing spondylitis blood. Significant enrichment of disease-linked clones was reported in matched ankylosing spondylitis synovial fluid. Earlier studies detected some motif variants in reactive arthritis synovial fluid and blood.

The TCR was taken from a male donor with ankylosing spondylitis or in good health (not recorded which). The chain recombines TRBV5-1 with TRBJ2-6, with D perhaps TRBD1 (6 bases). The specimen sequenced was blood, either unsorted or a sorted T cell fraction (not recorded which). The CDR3 nucleotides are TGCGCCAGCAGCCGTGACGACAGGTCCTCTGGGGCCAACGTCCTGACTTTC. Its protein is CASSRDDRSSGANVLTF.